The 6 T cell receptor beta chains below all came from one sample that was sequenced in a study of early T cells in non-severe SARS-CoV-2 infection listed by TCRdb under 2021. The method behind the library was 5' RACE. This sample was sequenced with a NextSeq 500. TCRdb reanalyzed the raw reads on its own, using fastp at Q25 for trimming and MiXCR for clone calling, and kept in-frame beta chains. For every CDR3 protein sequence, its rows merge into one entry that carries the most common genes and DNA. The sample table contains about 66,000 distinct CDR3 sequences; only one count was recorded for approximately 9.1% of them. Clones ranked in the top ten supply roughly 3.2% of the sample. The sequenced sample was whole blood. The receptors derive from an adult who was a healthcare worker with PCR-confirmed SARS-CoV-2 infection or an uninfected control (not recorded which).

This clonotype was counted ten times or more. The CDR3 loop reads CASSLDYGEEDEQFF. The CDR3 nucleotides are TGTGCCAGCAGCTTAGATTACGGGGAGGAGGATGAGCAGTTCTTC. The genes are TRBV11-2 and TRBJ2-1; D might be TRBD2 (6 bases). V was cut by 0 bases and J by 8 bases, with 14 bases left in between. CDR1 is SGHAT, CDR2 FQNNGV, per germline. The CDR3 totals 15 residues.

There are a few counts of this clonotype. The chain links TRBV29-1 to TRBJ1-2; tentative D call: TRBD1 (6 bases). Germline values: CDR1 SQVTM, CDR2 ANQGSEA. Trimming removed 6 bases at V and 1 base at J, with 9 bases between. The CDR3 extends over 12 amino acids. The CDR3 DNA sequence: TGCAGCGTCGGACAGTTTAACTATGGCTACACCTTC. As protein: CSVGQFNYGYTF.

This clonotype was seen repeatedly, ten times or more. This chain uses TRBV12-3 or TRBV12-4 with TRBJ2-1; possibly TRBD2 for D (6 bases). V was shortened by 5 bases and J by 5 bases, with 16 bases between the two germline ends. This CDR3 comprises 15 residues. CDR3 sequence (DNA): TGTGCCAGCAGTCGGGTAGGAGGGATACACAATGAGCAGTTCTTC. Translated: CASSRVGGIHNEQFF.

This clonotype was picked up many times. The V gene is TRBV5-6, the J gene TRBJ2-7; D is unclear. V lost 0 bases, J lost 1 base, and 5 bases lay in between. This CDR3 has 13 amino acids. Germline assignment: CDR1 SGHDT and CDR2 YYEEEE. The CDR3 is CASSLDISYEQYF. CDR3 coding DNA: TGTGCCAGCAGCTTGGACATTTCCTACGAGCAGTACTTC.

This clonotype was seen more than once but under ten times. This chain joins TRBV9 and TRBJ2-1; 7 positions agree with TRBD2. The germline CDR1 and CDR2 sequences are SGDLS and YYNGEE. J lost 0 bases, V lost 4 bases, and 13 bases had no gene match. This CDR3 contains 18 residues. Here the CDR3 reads CASSPPPGLTSSYNEQFF. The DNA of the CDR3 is TGTGCCAGCAGCCCTCCCCCGGGACTAACGAGCTCCTACAATGAGCAGTTCTTC.

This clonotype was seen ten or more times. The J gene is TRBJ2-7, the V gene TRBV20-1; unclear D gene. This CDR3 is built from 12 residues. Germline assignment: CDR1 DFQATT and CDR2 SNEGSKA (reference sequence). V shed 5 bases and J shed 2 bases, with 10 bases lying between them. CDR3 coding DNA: TGCAGTGCTTTCAGCTGGCCCTACGAGCAGTACTTC. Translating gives CSAFSWPYEQYF.